Presented here are 15 T cell receptor beta chains from one specimen sequenced in a study of blood T cell repertoires in COVID-19. This table comes from immunoSEQ multiplex PCR, and its TCRdb copy is limited to in-frame clones, with some not included. The repertoire holds approximately 270,000 clones, with 70% to 85% as singletons. What was sequenced was peripheral blood. The receptors derive from a man at least 80 years old with acute or convalescent COVID-19.

This CDR3 is CASTQSGRAVYEQYF. CDR3 nucleotides: TGTGCCAGTACCCAGAGCGGGAGGGCCGTCTACGAGCAGTACTTC. This sequence joins TRBV28 and TRBJ2-7; 10 positions agree with TRBD2. Losses at the gene ends were 9 bases for V and 3 bases for J; bases not matched to a gene: 11. This CDR3 comprises 15 residues. Germline assignment: CDR1 MDHEN and CDR2 SYDVKM.

This clone was recorded at least ten times. This chain joins TRBV27 and TRBJ2-7; the D is unclear. The length of the CDR3 is 13 residues. V lost 2 bases, J lost 0 bases, and 5 bases lay in between. Germline V gives CDR1 MNHEY, CDR2 SMNVEV (reference sequence). CDR3 sequence: CASSLGPSYEQYF. The CDR3 coding sequence is TGTGCCAGCAGTTTAGGCCCCTCCTACGAGCAGTACTTC.

V usage is TRBV19 and J usage is TRBJ1-5; 8 bases match TRBD1. The CDR3 spans 15 residues. V gave up 7 bases and J gave up 4 bases; unmatched junction bases: 9. The germline V gene has CDR1 LNHDA and CDR2 SQIVND (reference sequence). The CDR3 region is CASISDRVRNQPQHF. The DNA of the CDR3 is TGTGCCAGTATCTCGGACAGGGTGAGAAATCAGCCCCAGCATTTT.

A few counts support this clone. This rearrangement joins TRBV19 to TRBJ2-1, with D maybe TRBD1 (6 bases). Germline CDR1 and CDR2: LNHDA and SQIVND (reference sequence). There are 16 residues in the CDR3. Deletions cut 4 bases from V and 0 bases from J, with 13 bases between. CDR3 in amino acids: CASSKGERTSYNEQFF. CDR3 DNA: TGTGCCAGTAGTAAGGGGGAGAGGACCTCCTACAATGAGCAGTTCTTC.

The chain joins TRBV11-2 to TRBJ2-7, with 9 bases identical to TRBD2. The germline V gene has CDR1 SGHAT and CDR2 FQNNGV. The CDR3 has 15 residues. V dropped 4 bases and J dropped 6; count of bases not matched to a gene: 10. CDR3 sequence (DNA): TGTGCCAGCAGCTGGAGCGGCGGGAGGGCCGCCGAGCAGTACTTC. This sequence encodes CASSWSGGRAAEQYF.

The rearrangement uses TRBV5-4 and TRBJ2-4; 7 positions agree with TRBD1. The CDR3 runs 14 residues. J gave up 3 bases and V 1 base, and 1 base lay outside the gene matches. Germline lookup yields CDR1 SGHNT and CDR2 YYREEE (reference sequence). CDR3: CASSLRQGKNIQYF. For the CDR3, the DNA is TGTGCCAGCAGCTTGAGACAGGGCAAAAACATTCAGTACTTC. The variable domain in full, with the rest retrieved from reference TRBV5-4 and TRBJ2-4, is ETGVTQSPTHLIKTRGQQVTLRCSSQSGHNTVSWYQQALGQGPQFIFQYYREEENGRGNFPPRFSGLQFPNYSSELNVNALELDDSALYLCASSLRQGKNIQYFGAGTRLSVL.

The count of this clone is one. This chain links TRBV6-5 with TRBJ1-2; 8 nucleotides line up with TRBD1. Germline V gene lookup returns CDR1 MNHEY and CDR2 SVGAGI. Trimming removed 4 bases from V and 7 bases from J; junction bases left unmatched: 14. This CDR3 region has 16 residues. The CDR3 bases are TGTGCCAGCAGTTCGGCCCGGACAGGGCTAATGAGTGGCTACACCTTC. Translated: CASSSARTGLMSGYTF.

The gene calls are TRBV6-4 and TRBJ1-4; the match to TRBD1 covers 8 bases. Germline V gene lookup returns CDR1 MRHNA and CDR2 SNTAGT. J gave up 8 bases and V 9 bases, and 5 bases lay outside the gene matches. The CDR3 is 12 amino acids. CDR3 residues: CARQGEEEKLFF. CDR3 bases: TGTGCCAGACAGGGGGAAGAAGAAAAACTGTTTTTT.

The chain uses TRBV2 and TRBJ1-5; D not resolved. Looked up from germline, CDR1 is SNHLY and CDR2 is FYNNEI. Trimming cost V 7 bases and J 1 base, with 14 bases left between them. This CDR3 contains 15 residues. The chain's CDR3 is CASTAETVSNQPQHF. CDR3 coding DNA: TGTGCCAGCACGGCGGAAACTGTGAGCAATCAGCCCCAGCATTTT.

This clone came up a few times. The chain joins TRBV5-1 to TRBJ1-1; 7 nucleotides align to TRBD1. Germline V lookup: CDR1 SGHRS, CDR2 YFSETQ. The CDR3 sequence is 13 residues long. V was pared by 5 bases and J by 1 base, with 2 bases of the junction left unmatched. Here the CDR3 DNA reads TGCGCCAGCAGGACAGGGTCGAACACTGAAGCTTTCTTT. Its translation: CASRTGSNTEAFF. Complete variable domain (other parts from reference TRBV5-1 and TRBJ1-1): KAGVTQTPRYLIKTRGQQVTLSCSPISGHRSVSWYQQTPGQGLQFLFEYFSETQRNKGNFPGRFSGRQFSNSRSEMNVSTLELGDSALYLCASRTGSNTEAFFGQGTRLTVV.

The rearrangement joins TRBV4-1 to TRBJ2-7, with 12 bases matching TRBD2. Germline values: CDR1 MGHRA, CDR2 YSYEKL. This CDR3 comprises 17 residues. The V segment lost 1 base and the J segment 2 bases; nucleotides outside the gene matches: 6. This CDR3 is CASSQGTSGGTTYEQYF. CDR3 bases: TGCGCCAGCAGCCAAGGAACTAGCGGGGGGACCACCTACGAGCAGTACTTC.

The chain has TRBV5-1 and TRBJ2-2; a possible D gene is TRBD2 (5 bases). V shed 3 bases and J shed 2 bases, with 11 bases lying between them. The V gene's germline CDR1 is SGHRS and CDR2 YFSETQ. CDR3 length: 15 amino acids. The CDR3 loop reads CASSSASGNTGELFF. The DNA of the CDR3 is TGCGCCAGCAGCTCTGCCAGCGGAAACACCGGGGAGCTGTTTTTT.

The rearrangement links TRBV19 to TRBJ2-3, with D possibly being TRBD2 (5 bases). Germline V CDR1 and CDR2: LNHDA, SQIVND (reference sequence). The ends were cut back, 3 bases at V and 4 bases at J, with 14 bases in the middle. The CDR3 length is 15 residues. CDR3 DNA sequence: TGTGCCAGTAGTATCGGTACAGCGGCTGCAGATACGCAGTATTTT. It is translated as CASSIGTAAADTQYF.

This chain joins TRBV5-1 and TRBJ2-7, with D perhaps TRBD2 (6 bases). Germline lookup yields CDR1 SGHRS and CDR2 YFSETQ. The V end was cut by 4 bases, the J end by 5 bases, with 10 bases between. The CDR3 spans 12 residues. The CDR3 sequence is CASSTDYNEQYF. In DNA form, the CDR3 reads TGCGCCAGCAGCACGGACTATAACGAGCAGTACTTC.

This chain links TRBV5-4 with TRBJ2-3; 8 positions match TRBD2. The CDR3 is 16 amino acids. Germline assignment: CDR1 SGHNT and CDR2 YYREEE (reference sequence). V dropped 0 bases and J dropped 7; count of bases not matched to a gene: 10. The DNA for the CDR3 is TGTGCCAGCAGCTTGGGTGTTAAGAGCGGGGGATATACGCAGTATTTT. It codes for CASSLGVKSGGYTQYF.